This entry lists 5 T cell receptor beta chains sequenced from one sample in a study of identical twins. In TCRdb, the 5' RACE reads were re-called with MiXCR into one record per CDR3 protein. The top ten clones hold roughly 5.4% of a sample with about 240,000 distinct CDR3 sequences, roughly 7.5% of them seen once. This sample was shared with a second study, whose subject was yellow fever vaccine responses in identical twins.

What was sequenced was CD8+ T cells sorted from blood. Every receptor here comes from a young woman in good health.

This clonotype has at least ten counts. For the CDR3, the DNA is TGTGCCACCAGCAGAGAGTCGACTAGCGGGATTTCTCCGAACAATGAGCAGTTCTTC. Amino acids: CATSRESTSGISPNNEQFF. The V call is TRBV15, the J call TRBJ2-1, with TRBD2 identical over 11 bases. After removal of 0 bases from V and 5 bases from J, the junction contained 12 bases not matched to a gene. From germline, CDR1 is LNHNV and CDR2 YYDKDF (reference sequence). The CDR3 runs to 19 residues.

This clonotype came up many times. This chain connects TRBV28 to TRBJ2-7, with TRBD1 as a possible D gene (6 bases). The CDR3 consists of 15 residues. Germline V lookup: CDR1 MDHEN, CDR2 SYDVKM. V lost 9 bases to trimming and J lost 3 bases, with 21 bases between them. The CDR3 DNA follows: TGTGCCAGTACTCTAACAGGGTTCTCTAACTACGAGCAGTACTTC. It yields the protein CASTLTGFSNYEQYF.

This sequence joins TRBV11-2 and TRBJ2-7; 7 positions match TRBD1. Trimming removed 4 bases from V and 0 bases from J; junction bases left unmatched: 9. This CDR3 region has 16 residues. Germline CDR1 reads SGHAT; CDR2 reads FQNNGV. This CDR3 reads CASSSSGGPTSYEQYV. CDR3 nucleotide sequence: TGTGCCAGCAGCTCTTCAGGGGGTCCCACCTCCTACGAGCAGTACGTC.

Worth noting for this clonotype: A read error may account for a junction end that differs from germline. This chain links TRBV3-1 with TRBJ2-2; 10 bases agree with TRBD2. This CDR3 is built from 20 residues. CDR1 LGHDT and CDR2 YNNKEL come from the germline V gene (reference sequence). CDR3 region: CACSQDPVVAGGLNTGELFF. CDR3 coding DNA: TGTGCCTGCAGCCAAGACCCGGTGGTAGCGGGGGGCCTGAACACCGGGGAGCTGTTTTTT.

This clonotype has only a few counts. The chain couples TRBV5-8 to TRBJ2-1; the match to TRBD2 covers 13 bases. After removal of 4 bases from V and 10 bases from J, the junction contained 11 bases not matched to a gene. The CDR3 length is 16 residues. In germline, CDR1 is SGHTS, CDR2 YDEGEE. The CDR3 region is CASSDDGLAGAGEQFF. CDR3 in DNA: TGTGCCAGCAGCGATGATGGACTAGCGGGGGCCGGCGAGCAGTTCTTC. Variable domain in full (rest from reference TRBV5-8 and TRBJ2-1): EAGVTQSPTHLIKTRGQQATLRCSPISGHTSVYWYQQALGLGLQFLLWYDEGEERNRGNFPPRFSGRQFPNYSSELNVNALELEDSALYLCASSDDGLAGAGEQFFGPGTRLTVL.